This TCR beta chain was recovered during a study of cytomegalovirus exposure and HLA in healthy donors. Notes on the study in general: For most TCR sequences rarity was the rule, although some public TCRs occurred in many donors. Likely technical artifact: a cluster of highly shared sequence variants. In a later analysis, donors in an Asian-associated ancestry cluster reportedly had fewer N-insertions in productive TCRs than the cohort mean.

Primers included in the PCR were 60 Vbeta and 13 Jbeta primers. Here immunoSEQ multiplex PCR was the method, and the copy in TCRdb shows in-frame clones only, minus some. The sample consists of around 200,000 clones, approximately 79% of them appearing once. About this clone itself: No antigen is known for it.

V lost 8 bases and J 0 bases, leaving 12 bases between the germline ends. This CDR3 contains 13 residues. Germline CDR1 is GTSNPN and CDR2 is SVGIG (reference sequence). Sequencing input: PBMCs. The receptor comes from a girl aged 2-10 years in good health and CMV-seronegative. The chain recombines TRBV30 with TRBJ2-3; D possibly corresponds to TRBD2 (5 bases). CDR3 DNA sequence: TGTGCCGTTACACTAGGGAGCACAGATACGCAGTATTTT. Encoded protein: CAVTLGSTDTQYF.